What follows describes a single T cell receptor beta chain. V lost 4 bases and J lost 6; bases outside the gene matches: 4. Germline CDR1 SGHDT, CDR2 YYEEEE. The CDR3 is made up of 15 amino acids. The sample is drawn from a study of blood T cell repertoires in COVID-19. Study-level background: COVID-19 samples from acute and convalescent phases originated in the United States, Italy and Spain.

Original processing notes: The assay estimated nucleated cells by amplifying reference gene primers. Assay: immunoSEQ multiplex PCR; the TCRdb copy retains only in-frame clones and omits some. Clone size and V and J calls were adopted from that table, with D and trimming inferred from the DNA. The sample shows fewer than 250,000 clones, roughly 80% of them seen only once. This chain connects TRBV5-6 to TRBJ2-3; 14 bases are a match to TRBD2. Input material: peripheral blood. This receptor was identified in an elderly woman with acute or convalescent COVID-19. The CDR3 loop is CASSLRLAGGDTQYF. The CDR3 DNA reads as TGTGCCAGCAGCCTGAGACTAGCGGGAGGGGATACGCAGTATTTT.